This TCR beta chain was found in a study of T cells generated in artificial thymic organoids (dated by TCRdb to the late 2010s). Concerning the study at large: The study compared the TCR alpha and beta CDR3 repertoires of CD8 single positive T cells derived from in vitro artificial thymic organoids against those of naive CD8 T cells from thymus and peripheral blood. The repertoire sequencing data shown were described as representative of three independent experiments. General findings and caveats noted by the study authors: Organoid-derived CD8 single positive T cells showed physiological TCR clonotype diversity comparable to thymic and blood naive CD8 T cells.

Taken from the germline V gene, the CDR1 and CDR2 loops are SGHRS and YFSETQ. CDR3 length: 15 amino acids, cysteine to phenylalanine. Only the CDR3 region is kept as DNA, spanning 45 bases read in frame from base 1. V and J lose 0 bases and 3 bases, and a span of 9 bases separates them. Separate semi-nested PCR amplifications were run for the TCRalpha and TCRbeta libraries, using Advantage 2 and reverse primers located in the TRAC or TRBC constant regions. First-strand cDNA synthesis used between about 3 and 500 ng of total RNA. The TCR cDNA libraries were generated by 5'-RACE using the SMARTer PCR cDNA Synthesis kit, with a poly-dT primer driving first-strand synthesis. Each semi-nested reverse primer in the constant region carried a 5-nucleotide sample-specific barcode, and the resulting products were cleaned up with the Zymo DNA Clean and Concentrator-5 kit. As many as ten barcoded samples were combined into a pool, ligated to Illumina adaptors, and sequenced on an Illumina MiSeq as 2 x 150 bp paired-end reads. The original pipeline was this. Demultiplexed reads were aligned with BLAT to a custom library of all human TRAV, TRAJ, TRBV, TRBD and TRBJ combinations from IMGT. The best BLAT hits were picked using pslCDnaFilter (-maxAligns=1, -ignoreIntrons), and custom Perl scripts were used to calculate clonotype frequencies. The public reads were reprocessed in TCRdb via fastp at Q25 and MiXCR, keeping in-frame beta chains. Entries are consolidated by CDR3 protein sequence, retaining the most common genes and DNA. These V and J calls originate from TCRdb's pipeline instead of the authors' own analysis. The sample yields more than 3,000 distinct CDR3 sequences; around a third were counted once. The ten biggest clones cover about 2.2% of the sample.

Healthy adult donors provided the non-mobilized peripheral blood. Primary CD8+ T cells were enriched by magnetic beads using the Miltenyi CD8+ T cell Isolation Kit. Prior to RNA extraction, naive CD8 T cells from blood were isolated by FACS sorting as CD3+TCRalphabeta+CD8+CD45RO-CCR7+ cells. Total RNA was purified from around 40,000 to 200,000 sorted cells per sample with the RNeasy Micro kit, and quality checked on an Agilent RNA 6000 Nano chip. About this clonotype itself: Its binding antigen is unknown. A read error may explain this, as a much larger clone is one base away.

Sequenced: naive CD8+ T cells from blood. The sample's cell subset or site label, in plain terms: CD3+TCRalphabeta+CD8SP T cells; for blood, CD45RO-CCR7+ naive CD8+ T cells. The chain uses TRBV5-1 and TRBJ2-2; the D gene identity is not certain. The clonotype originates from a human donor who gave cord blood stem cells for thymic organoid culture, a cardiac surgery patient who gave postnatal thymus, or a blood donor (not recorded which). For the CDR3, the sequence is CASSLGEMDTGELFF. The sequenced DNA is TGCGCCAGCAGCTTGGGAGAGATGGACACCGGGGAGCTGTTTTTT.